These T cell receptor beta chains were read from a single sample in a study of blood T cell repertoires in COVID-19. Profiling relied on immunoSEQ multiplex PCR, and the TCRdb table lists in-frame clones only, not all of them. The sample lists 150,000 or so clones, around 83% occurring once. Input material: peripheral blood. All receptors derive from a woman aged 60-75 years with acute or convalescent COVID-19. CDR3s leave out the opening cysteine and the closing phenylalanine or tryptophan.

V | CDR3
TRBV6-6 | ASISGTNSGNTIY
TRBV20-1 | SGFRDYGYT
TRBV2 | ASRLRQSTNEKLF
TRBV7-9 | ASSSGMGNTIY
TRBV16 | ASKDRPYEQY
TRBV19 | ASSNRINTGELF
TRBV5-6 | ASSPSSGELF
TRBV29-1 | SVERGQSGSEAF
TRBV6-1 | ASSEPYNSPLH
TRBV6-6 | ASSSQGDVNQPQH
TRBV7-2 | ASSLSGQANYGYT
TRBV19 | ASSSGSDQPQH
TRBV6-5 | ASSGFEYEKLF
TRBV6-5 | ASSFTIRGLGGYT
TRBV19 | ASSYKLEGTEAF
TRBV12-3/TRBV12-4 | ATNAGFPGELF
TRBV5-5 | ASSLPRTGVGYT
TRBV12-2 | ASRLGYSSRGPQH
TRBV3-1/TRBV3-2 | ASSQPGIRNTIY
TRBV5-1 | ASSSEGWTVNTEAF
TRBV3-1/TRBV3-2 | ASSPTLSGGANEQF
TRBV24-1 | ATSDARGLGEKLF
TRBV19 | ASSRGQGALAQETQY
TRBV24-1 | ATSDTQGLGGELF
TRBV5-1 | ASSASGGALRETQY
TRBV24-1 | ATQGQGGYNEQF
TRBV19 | ASSNLGTGHSPLH
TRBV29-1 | SYSGTEAF
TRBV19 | ASSIDRGDTQY
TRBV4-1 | ASSLGLAGVSSTDTQY
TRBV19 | ASSGTGEFQTNEKLF
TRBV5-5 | ASSLVPTGDRAF
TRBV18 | ASSLPGLSSYEQY
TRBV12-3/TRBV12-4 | ASNPTGRETQY
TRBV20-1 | SAQGSYGYT
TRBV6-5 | ASSYSTAPLGTEAF
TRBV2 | ASSELSWYNTEAF
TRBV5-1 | ASSILSGGYNEQF
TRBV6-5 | ASSVRGLDNSPLH
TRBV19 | ASSIGSVTGELF
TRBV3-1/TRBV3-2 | ASSQDYGTGANYGYT
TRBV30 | AWSKGGQRIMRGYT
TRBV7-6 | ASSLTSTGGNEKLF
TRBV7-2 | ASSLLNGQGHEQY
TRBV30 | AWSPSGPAGNNQPQH
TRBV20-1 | STEMNTEAF
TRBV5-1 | ASRTQGADNEQF
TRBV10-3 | ATGGTPTGELF
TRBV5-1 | ASSVGLKGEKLF
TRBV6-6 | ASSRDSRMNTEAF